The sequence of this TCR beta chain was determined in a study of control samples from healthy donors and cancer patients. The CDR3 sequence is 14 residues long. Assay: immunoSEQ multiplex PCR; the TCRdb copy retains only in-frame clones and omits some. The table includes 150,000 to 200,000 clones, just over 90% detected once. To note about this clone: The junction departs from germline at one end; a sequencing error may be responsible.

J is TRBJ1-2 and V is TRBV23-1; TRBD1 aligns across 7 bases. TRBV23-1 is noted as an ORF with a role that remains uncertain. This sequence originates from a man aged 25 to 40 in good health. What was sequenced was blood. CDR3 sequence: CASRQYRGLYGYTF. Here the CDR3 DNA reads TGCGCCAGCAGGCAATACAGGGGCCTCTATGGCTACACCTTC.